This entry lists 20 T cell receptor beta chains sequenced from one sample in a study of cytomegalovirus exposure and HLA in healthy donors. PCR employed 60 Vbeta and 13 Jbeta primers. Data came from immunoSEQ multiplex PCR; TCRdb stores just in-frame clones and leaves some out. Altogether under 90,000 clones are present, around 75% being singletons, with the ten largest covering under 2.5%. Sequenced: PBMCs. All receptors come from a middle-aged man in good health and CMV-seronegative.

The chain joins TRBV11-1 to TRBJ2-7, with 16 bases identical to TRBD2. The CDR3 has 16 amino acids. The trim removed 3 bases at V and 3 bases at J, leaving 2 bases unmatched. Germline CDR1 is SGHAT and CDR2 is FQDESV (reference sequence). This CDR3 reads CASSLGLAGGFYEQYF. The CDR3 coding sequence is TGTGCCAGCAGCTTGGGACTAGCGGGAGGGTTCTACGAGCAGTACTTC. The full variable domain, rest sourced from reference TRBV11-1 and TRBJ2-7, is EAEVAQSPRYKITEKSQAVAFWCDPISGHATLYWYRQILGQGPELLVQFQDESVVDDSQLPKDRFSAERLKGVDSTLKIQPAELGDSAMYLCASSLGLAGGFYEQYFGPGTRLTVT.

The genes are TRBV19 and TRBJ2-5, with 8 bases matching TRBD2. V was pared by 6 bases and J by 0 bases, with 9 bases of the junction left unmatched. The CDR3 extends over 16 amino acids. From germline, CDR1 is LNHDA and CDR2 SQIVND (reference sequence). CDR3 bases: TGTGCCAGTAGAACTCATAGCGGGACCAACCAAGAGACCCAGTACTTC. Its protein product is CASRTHSGTNQETQYF.

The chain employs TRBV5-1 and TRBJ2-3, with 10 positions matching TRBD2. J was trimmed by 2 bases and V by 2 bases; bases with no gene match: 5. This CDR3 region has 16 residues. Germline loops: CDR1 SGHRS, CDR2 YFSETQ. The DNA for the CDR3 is TGCGCCAGCAGCTTAACTAGCGGGATTAACACAGATACGCAGTATTTT. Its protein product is CASSLTSGINTDTQYF.

DNA for the CDR3: TGTGCCAGCAGCCCGAACAGGGGGCTAGAGACCCAGTACTTC. This translates into CASSPNRGLETQYF. The chain recombines TRBV7-6 with TRBJ2-5; TRBD1 matches 9 bases. The CDR3 length is 14 residues. Germline V gives CDR1 SGHVS, CDR2 FNYEAQ. The V segment lost 5 bases and the J segment 4 bases; nucleotides outside the gene matches: 5.

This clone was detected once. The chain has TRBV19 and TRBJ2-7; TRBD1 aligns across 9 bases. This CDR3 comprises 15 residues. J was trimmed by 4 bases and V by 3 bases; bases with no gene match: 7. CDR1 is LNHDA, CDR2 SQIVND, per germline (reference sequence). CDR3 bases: TGTGCCAGTAGTATCGTCGGGACAGGGTCTTACGAGCAGTACTTC. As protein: CASSIVGTGSYEQYF.

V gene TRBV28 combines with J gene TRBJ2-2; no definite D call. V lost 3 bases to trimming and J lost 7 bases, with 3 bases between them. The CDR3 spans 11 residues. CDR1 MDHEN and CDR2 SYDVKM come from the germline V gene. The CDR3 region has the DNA TGTGCCAGCAGTTTGAGCGGGGAGCTGTTTTTT. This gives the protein CASSLSGELFF.

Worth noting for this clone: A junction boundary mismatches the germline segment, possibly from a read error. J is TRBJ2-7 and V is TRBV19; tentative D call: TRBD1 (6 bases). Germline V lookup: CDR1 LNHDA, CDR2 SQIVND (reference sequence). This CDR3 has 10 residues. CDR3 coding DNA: TGTGCCAGTAGGACCCGGGACAACCGGTTC. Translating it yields CASRTRDNRF.

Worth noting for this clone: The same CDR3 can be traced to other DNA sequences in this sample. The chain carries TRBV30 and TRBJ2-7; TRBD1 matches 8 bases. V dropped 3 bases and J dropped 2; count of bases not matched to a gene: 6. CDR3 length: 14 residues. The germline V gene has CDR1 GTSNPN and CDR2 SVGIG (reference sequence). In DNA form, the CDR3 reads TGTGCCTGGAGCTCCGGGACAGGAGCCTACGAGCAGTACTTC. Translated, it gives CAWSSGTGAYEQYF.

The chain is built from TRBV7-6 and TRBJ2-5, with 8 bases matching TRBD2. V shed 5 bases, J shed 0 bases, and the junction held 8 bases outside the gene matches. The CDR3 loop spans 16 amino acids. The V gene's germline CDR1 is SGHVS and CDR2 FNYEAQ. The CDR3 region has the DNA TGTGCCAGCAGCCCTAGCCGGGGGGGCGACCAAGAGACCCAGTACTTC. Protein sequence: CASSPSRGGDQETQYF.

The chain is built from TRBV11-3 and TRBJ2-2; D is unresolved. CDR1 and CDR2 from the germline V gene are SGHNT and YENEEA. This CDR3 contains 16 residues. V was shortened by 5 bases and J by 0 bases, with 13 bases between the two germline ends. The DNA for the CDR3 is TGTGCCAGCAGCCCGGGTCGGTCGACGAACACCGGGGAGCTGTTTTTT. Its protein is CASSPGRSTNTGELFF.

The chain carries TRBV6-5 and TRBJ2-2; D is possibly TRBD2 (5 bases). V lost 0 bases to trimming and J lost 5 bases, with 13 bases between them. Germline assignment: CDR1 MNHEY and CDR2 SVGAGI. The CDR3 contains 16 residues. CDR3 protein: CASSYSRAQRTGELFF. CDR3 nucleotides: TGTGCCAGCAGTTACTCGAGGGCCCAGAGGACCGGGGAGCTGTTTTTT.

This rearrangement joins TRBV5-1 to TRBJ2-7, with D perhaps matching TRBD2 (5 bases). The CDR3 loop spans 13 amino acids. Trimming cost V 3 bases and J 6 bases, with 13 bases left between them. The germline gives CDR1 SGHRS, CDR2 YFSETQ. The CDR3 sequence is CASSYKEAGEQYF. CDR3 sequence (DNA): TGCGCCAGCAGCTACAAGGAGGCTGGCGAGCAGTACTTC.

The CDR3 region has the DNA TGTGCCAGCAGCTTAGGGGTTTATGAGGGGGCTGGAAACACCATATATTTT. Its translation is CASSLGVYEGAGNTIYF. The rearrangement joins TRBV7-2 to TRBJ1-3; maybe TRBD1 (6 bases). CDR1 and CDR2 (germline): SGHTA, FQGNSA. There are 17 residues in the CDR3. Deletions cut 1 base from V and 2 bases from J, with 15 bases between.

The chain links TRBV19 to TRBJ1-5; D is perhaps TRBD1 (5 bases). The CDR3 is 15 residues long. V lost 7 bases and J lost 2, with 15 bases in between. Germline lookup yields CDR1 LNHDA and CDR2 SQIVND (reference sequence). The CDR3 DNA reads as TGTGCCAGTAATCAGGGCTCGACCGGCAATCAGCCCCAGCATTTT. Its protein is CASNQGSTGNQPQHF.

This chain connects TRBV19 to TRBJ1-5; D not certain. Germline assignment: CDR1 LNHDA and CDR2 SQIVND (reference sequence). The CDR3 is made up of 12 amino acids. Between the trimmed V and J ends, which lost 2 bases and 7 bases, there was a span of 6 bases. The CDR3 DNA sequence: TGTGCCAGTAGTATACTTTCCCAGCCCCAGCATTTT. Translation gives CASSILSQPQHF. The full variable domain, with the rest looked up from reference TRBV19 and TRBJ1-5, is DGGITQSPKYLFRKEGQNVTLSCEQNLNHDAMYWYRQDPGQGLRLIYYSQIVNDFQKGDIAEGYSVSREKKESFPLTVTSAQKNPTAFYLCASSILSQPQHFGDGTRLSIL.

The CDR3 DNA is TGTGCCATCAGCACAGGGGGTAGGGATCAGCCCCAGCATTTT. The encoded protein is CAISTGGRDQPQHF. The chain carries TRBV10-3 and TRBJ1-5, with 8 bases identical to TRBD1. Germline V gene data show CDR1 as ENHRY and CDR2 as SYGVKD. This CDR3 is 14 amino acids long. V lost 6 bases, J lost 5 bases, and 6 bases stayed unmatched.

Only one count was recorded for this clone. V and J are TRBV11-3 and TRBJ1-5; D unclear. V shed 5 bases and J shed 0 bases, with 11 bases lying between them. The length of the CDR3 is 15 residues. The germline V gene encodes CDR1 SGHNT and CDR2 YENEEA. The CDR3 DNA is TGTGCCAGCAGCCCACAGATGTATAGCAATCAGCCCCAGCATTTT. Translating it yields CASSPQMYSNQPQHF.

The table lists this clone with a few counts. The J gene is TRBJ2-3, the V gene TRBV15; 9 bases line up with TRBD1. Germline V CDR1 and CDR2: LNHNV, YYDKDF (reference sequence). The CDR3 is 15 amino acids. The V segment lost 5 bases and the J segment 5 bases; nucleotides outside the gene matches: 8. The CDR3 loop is CATSGPGQGVDTQYF. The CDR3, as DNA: TGTGCCACCAGCGGACCGGGACAGGGTGTAGATACGCAGTATTTT.

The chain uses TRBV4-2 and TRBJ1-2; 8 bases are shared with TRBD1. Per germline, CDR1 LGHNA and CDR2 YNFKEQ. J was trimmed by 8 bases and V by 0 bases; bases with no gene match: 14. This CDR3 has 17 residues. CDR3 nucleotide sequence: TGTGCCAGCAGCCAAGATCCCCGCCCCGACAGGGGAGGAGGCTACACCTTC. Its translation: CASSQDPRPDRGGGYTF.

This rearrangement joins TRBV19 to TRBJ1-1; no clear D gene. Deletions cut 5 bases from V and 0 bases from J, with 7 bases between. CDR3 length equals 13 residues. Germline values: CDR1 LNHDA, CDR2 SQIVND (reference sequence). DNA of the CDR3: TGTGCCAGTAGTGGCGGATTGAACACTGAAGCTTTCTTT. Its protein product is CASSGGLNTEAFF.